A single sample gave rise to the 10 T cell receptor beta chains below, sequenced in a study of cytomegalovirus exposure and HLA in healthy donors. PCR involved 60 Vbeta and 13 Jbeta primers. Repertoires were generated with immunoSEQ multiplex PCR, while TCRdb's copy carries only in-frame clones and drops some. The table lists over 150,000 clones, about 85% of them singletons. The specimen was PBMCs. The receptors stem from a man aged 25-45 years in good health and CMV-seropositive.

The genes are TRBV15 and TRBJ2-1; 7 bases fit TRBD2. The V and J ends lost 3 bases and 2 bases, in that order; junction bases with no gene match: 4. Germline values: CDR1 LNHNV, CDR2 YYDKDF (reference sequence). CDR3 length equals 15 residues. As DNA, the CDR3 is TGTGCCACCAGCAGTTGGGGGGGTACCTACAATGAGCAGTTCTTC. Translating it yields CATSSWGGTYNEQFF.

The CDR3 coding sequence is TGTGCCAGCAGTGGCGGGGGCGACTACAATGAGCAGTTCTTC. Translation: CASSGGGDYNEQFF. The V gene is TRBV9, the J gene TRBJ2-1, with D maybe TRBD2 (7 bases). V was pared by 5 bases and J by 3 bases, with 12 bases between. The V gene's germline CDR1 is SGDLS and CDR2 YYNGEE. This CDR3 has 14 amino acids.

This clone was counted a few times. J is TRBJ2-7 and V is TRBV5-8, with D unresolved. The ends were cut back, 1 base at V and 0 bases at J, with 8 bases in the middle. Germline assignment: CDR1 SGHTS and CDR2 YDEGEE. The CDR3 is 14 residues long. CDR3 sequence (DNA): TGTGCCAGCAGCTTGTGGAGCGCCTCCTACGAGCAGTACTTC. This gives the protein CASSLWSASYEQYF.

The chain uses TRBV7-3 and TRBJ1-2, with unresolved D. The ends were cut back, 5 bases at V and 8 bases at J, with 18 bases in the middle. This CDR3 comprises 14 residues. Germline V lookup: CDR1 SGHTA, CDR2 FQGTGA. The CDR3 loop is CASSPDAAARGYTF. The CDR3 coding sequence is TGTGCCAGCAGCCCGGATGCGGCGGCTAGAGGCTACACCTTC.

This CDR3 is CASSLDRTGTGYTF. The CDR3 DNA reads as TGTGCCAGCAGCTTGGACAGGACAGGGACCGGCTACACCTTC. The rearrangement uses TRBV7-2 and TRBJ1-2; 8 bases match TRBD1. Per germline, CDR1 SGHTA and CDR2 FQGNSA. V shed 3 bases and J 8 bases; nucleotides not matched to a gene: 8. This CDR3 has 14 residues.

The chain is built from TRBV2 and TRBJ2-2; unclear D gene. Trimming left V 3 bases short and J 0 bases short, with 11 bases between. CDR3 size: 16 residues. Germline V CDR1 and CDR2: SNHLY, FYNNEI. The CDR3 DNA is TGTGCCAGCAGTGACTTCCAACCTACGAACACCGGGGAGCTGTTTTTT. Amino acids: CASSDFQPTNTGELFF.

This rearrangement joins TRBV18 to TRBJ2-1, with no clear D. This CDR3 is 14 amino acids long. Germline lookup yields CDR1 KGHSH and CDR2 LQKENI. With 3 bases removed from V and 6 bases from J, the gap between germline ends came to 12 bases. CDR3 sequence reads: CASSPAMEFNEQFF. The CDR3 coding sequence is TGTGCCAGCTCACCCGCGATGGAGTTCAATGAGCAGTTCTTC.

A note on this clone: Additional DNA sequences in this sample encode the identical CDR3. This sequence joins TRBV4-1 and TRBJ2-1; 9 bases align to TRBD2. The CDR3 length is 16 residues. Trimming removed 1 base from V and 2 bases from J; junction bases left unmatched: 3. CDR1 is MGHRA, CDR2 YSYEKL, per germline. The CDR3 reads CASSQVQREAYNEQFF. The DNA of the CDR3 is TGCGCCAGCAGCCAAGTACAGCGGGAGGCCTACAATGAGCAGTTCTTC.

This clone was counted a few times. V and J are TRBV4-1 and TRBJ1-1; TRBD1 aligns across 7 bases. CDR1 MGHRA and CDR2 YSYEKL come from the germline V gene. This CDR3 is 15 amino acids long. With V trimmed by 3 bases and J by 4 bases, 8 bases remained unmatched. As DNA, the CDR3 is TGCGCCAGCAGCCAGGTCAGGGGGGTGGGCACTGAAGCTTTCTTT. It is translated as CASSQVRGVGTEAFF.

The chain employs TRBV2 and TRBJ2-7; D may be TRBD1 (6 bases). There are 13 residues in the CDR3. Trimming pared 1 base from V and 3 bases from J, leaving 7 bases between. CDR1 is SNHLY and CDR2 is FYNNEI in the germline V gene. The CDR3: CASSEETGYEQYV. For the CDR3, the DNA is TGTGCCAGCAGTGAAGAGACAGGCTACGAGCAGTACGTC.